This TCR beta chain was sequenced for a study of vaccination and CD4 T cells after COVID-19. Study details: The stimulus for the cells was overlapping spike peptides derived from SARS-CoV-2, HCoV-NL63, HCoV-OC43 and HCoV-229E. Culture controls were given either a CEFX pool, an HIV-1 Nef pool, or no peptide.

The Oncomine TCR Beta short-read assay was applied to DNA of cultured CD4+ T cells. TCRdb processed the PCR reads anew with MiXCR; each CDR3 protein has one entry. There are about 5,400 distinct CDR3 sequences in the sample; less than 45% occur only once, and around 24% lies in the top ten. Treatment in this sample: roughly 11-day PBMC culture with coronavirus spike peptide pools or control peptides (ViraFEST assay). These CD4+ T cells came from an unexposed donor, sampled before the COVID-19 pandemic (2011-2018). Every well contained approximately 2.1 million PBMCs, which were grown with about 9.3 IU/ml IL-2 and approximately 9.4 ug/ml peptide pools. Negative selection isolated the CD4+ T cells once the cells had been cultured for about ten days. For this clonotype: Its specificity is unknown. At one boundary the junction diverges from the germline segment, which might be a read error.

The CDR3 covers 13 residues. Germline assignment: CDR1 MNHEY and CDR2 SVGAGI. Input material: CD4+ T cells from blood, cultured in vitro. This clonotype was sampled from a human donor in good health. The genes are TRBV6-5 and TRBJ1-2; maybe TRBD1 (6 bases). The chain's CDR3 is CASSYDRHYDYTF. CDR3 DNA: TGTGCCAGCAGTTACGACAGGCACTATGACTACACCTTC.